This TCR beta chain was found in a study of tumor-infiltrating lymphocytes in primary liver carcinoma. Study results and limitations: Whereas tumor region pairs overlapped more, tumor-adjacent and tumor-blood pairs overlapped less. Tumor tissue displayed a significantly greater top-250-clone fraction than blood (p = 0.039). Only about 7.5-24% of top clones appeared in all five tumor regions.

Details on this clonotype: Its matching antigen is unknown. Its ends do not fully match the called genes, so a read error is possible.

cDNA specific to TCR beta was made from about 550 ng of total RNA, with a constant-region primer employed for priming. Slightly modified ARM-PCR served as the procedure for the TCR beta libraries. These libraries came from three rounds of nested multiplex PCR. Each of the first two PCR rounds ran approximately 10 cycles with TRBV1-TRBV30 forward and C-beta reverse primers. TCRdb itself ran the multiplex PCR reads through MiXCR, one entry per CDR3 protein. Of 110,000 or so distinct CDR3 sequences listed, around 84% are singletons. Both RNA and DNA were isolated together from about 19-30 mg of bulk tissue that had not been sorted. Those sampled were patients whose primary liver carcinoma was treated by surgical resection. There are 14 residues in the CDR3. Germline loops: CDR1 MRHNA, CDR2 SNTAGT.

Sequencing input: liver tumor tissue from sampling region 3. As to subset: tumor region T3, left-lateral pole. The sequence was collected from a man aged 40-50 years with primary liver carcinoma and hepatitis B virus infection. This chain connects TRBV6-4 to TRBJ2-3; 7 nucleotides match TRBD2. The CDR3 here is CACSDLAGTDTQYF. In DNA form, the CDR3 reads TGTGCATGCAGTGACTTAGCGGGCACAGATACACAGTATTTT.